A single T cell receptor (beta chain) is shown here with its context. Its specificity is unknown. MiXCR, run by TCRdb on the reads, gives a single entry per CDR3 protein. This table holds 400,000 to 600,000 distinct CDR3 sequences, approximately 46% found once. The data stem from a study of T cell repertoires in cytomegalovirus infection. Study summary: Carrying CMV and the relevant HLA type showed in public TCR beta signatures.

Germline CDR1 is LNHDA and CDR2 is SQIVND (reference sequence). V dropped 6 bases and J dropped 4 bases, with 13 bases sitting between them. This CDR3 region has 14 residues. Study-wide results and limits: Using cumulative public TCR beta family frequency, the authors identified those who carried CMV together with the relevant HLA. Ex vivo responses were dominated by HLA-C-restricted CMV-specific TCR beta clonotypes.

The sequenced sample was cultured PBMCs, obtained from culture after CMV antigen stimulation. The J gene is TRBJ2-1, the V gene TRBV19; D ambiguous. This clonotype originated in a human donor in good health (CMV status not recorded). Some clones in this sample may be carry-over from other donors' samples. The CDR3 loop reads CASSVAGAYNEQFF. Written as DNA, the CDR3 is TGTGCCAGTAGCGTAGCAGGTGCATACAATGAGCAGTTCTTC.